These 20 T cell receptor beta chains came from one sample sequenced in a study of T cell responses to AZD1222 COVID-19 vaccine. Sequenced by immunoSEQ multiplex PCR; TCRdb stores in-frame clones only, minus some. The profile shows 130,000 or so clones, around 94% of them singletons. The specimen was peripheral blood, collected on day 0 of AZD1222 vaccination. All receptors derive from an adult in good health.

In its sample, this clone was seen once. The rearrangement links TRBV30 to TRBJ1-4, with TRBD1 identical over 7 bases. The CDR3 length is 15 residues. With V trimmed by 4 bases and J by 5 bases, 10 bases remained unmatched. Germline lookup yields CDR1 GTSNPN and CDR2 SVGIG (reference sequence). The DNA of the CDR3 is TGTGCCTGGAAAGACGTTGGGACAGCGAATGAAAAACTGTTTTTT. Its protein is CAWKDVGTANEKLFF.

The chain uses TRBV14 and TRBJ2-1; TRBD1 matches 7 bases. Germline CDR1 and CDR2: SGHDN and FVKESK. The CDR3 is 13 residues long. With 5 bases clipped from V and 6 bases from J, the junction kept 4 bases outside the gene matches. The CDR3 region has the DNA TGTGCCAGCAGCACCCGGACAGGCAATGAGCAGTTCTTC. Translating it yields CASSTRTGNEQFF.

The CDR3 loop reads CAISAAGGFAFTDTQYF. DNA for the CDR3: TGTGCCATCAGTGCAGCGGGAGGGTTTGCCTTCACAGATACGCAGTATTTT. V and J are TRBV10-3 and TRBJ2-3; 10 bases agree with TRBD2. The ends lost 4 bases at V and 2 bases at J; junction bases unmatched: 9. This CDR3 comprises 17 residues. CDR1 and CDR2 from the germline V gene are ENHRY and SYGVKD.

The rearrangement links TRBV5-1 to TRBJ2-7; 7 bases match TRBD2. Unmatched junction bases numbered 13, after V lost 4 bases and J lost 6 bases. This CDR3 has 15 amino acids. Germline V gene sequence: CDR1 SGHRS, CDR2 YFSETQ. CDR3 in amino acids: CASSVSSGYAPEQYF. The CDR3 DNA is TGCGCCAGCAGCGTGTCTAGCGGTTATGCCCCCGAGCAGTACTTC.

The chain links TRBV12-5 to TRBJ2-3, with D perhaps matching TRBD2 (6 bases). Deletions cut 1 base from V and 2 bases from J, with 10 bases between. The CDR3 length is 15 residues. CDR1 is LGHNT and CDR2 is FRNRAP in the germline V gene. The CDR3 DNA reads TGTGCTAGTGGTTTGGGACTAGAATTCACAGATACGCAGTATTTT. As protein: CASGLGLEFTDTQYF.

J is TRBJ2-7 and V is TRBV3-1 (or the pseudogene TRBV3-2); no reliable D call. The CDR3 length is 11 residues. Germline loops: CDR1 LGHDT, CDR2 YNNKEL (reference sequence). Trimming shortened V by 6 bases and J by 3 bases, and 6 bases separated the two germline ends. The chain's CDR3 is CASSMSYEQYF. The CDR3 DNA reads as TGTGCCAGCAGTATGAGCTACGAGCAGTACTTC.

CDR3 nucleotide sequence: TGCAGCGTTGAAGGGACAGCCTTCAATGAGCAGTTCTTC. Protein: CSVEGTAFNEQFF. The rearrangement joins TRBV29-1 to TRBJ2-1, with D possibly being TRBD1 (6 bases). The CDR3 extends over 13 amino acids. V was trimmed by 1 base and J by 6 bases, leaving 10 bases between them. CDR1 is SQVTM, CDR2 ANQGSEA, per germline.

This chain uses TRBV7-7 with TRBJ2-1; D uncertain. CDR1 is SSHAT and CDR2 is FNYEAQ in the germline V gene (reference sequence). CDR3 length: 15 amino acids. The V gene lost 1 base and the J gene lost 0 bases, with 7 bases spanning the gap. The CDR3 nucleotides read TGTGCCAGCAGCTTAGAGCTGAGCTCCTACAATGAGCAGTTCTTC. Protein: CASSLELSSYNEQFF.

This clone was detected once. CDR3 residues: CASSYAIGLYGYTF. CDR3 nucleotides: TGTGCCAGCAGTTACGCCATCGGGTTATATGGCTACACCTTC. The chain has TRBV6-2 or TRBV6-3 and TRBJ1-2; D gene uncertain. Trimming removed 2 bases from V and 5 bases from J, with 12 bases in between. Germline V lookup: CDR1 MNHEY, CDR2 SVGEGT. The CDR3 has 14 amino acids.

The count of this clone is one. This rearrangement joins TRBV28 to TRBJ2-5; 7 positions agree with TRBD2. V shed 2 bases and J 0 bases; nucleotides not matched to a gene: 6. The V gene's germline CDR1 is MDHEN and CDR2 SYDVKM. The CDR3 is 16 residues long. The CDR3 nucleotides read TGTGCCAGCAGTTTAGGTAGGGGAGGGGACCAAGAGACCCAGTACTTC. It specifies CASSLGRGGDQETQYF.

The count of this clone is one. The chain is built from TRBV6-1 and TRBJ2-1, with D possibly TRBD2 on 6 matching bases. From germline, CDR1 is MNHNS and CDR2 SASEGT. Between the trimmed V and J ends, which lost 2 bases and 3 bases, there was a span of 14 bases. This CDR3 has 16 residues. The CDR3 DNA is TGTGCCAGCAGTGAAAGGGGCGGGAACCTCTACAATGAGCAGTTCTTC. Its translation is CASSERGGNLYNEQFF.

The chain has TRBV7-9 and TRBJ1-2, with D hard to call. V dropped 2 bases and J dropped 6 bases, with 4 bases sitting between them. Germline V lookup: CDR1 SEHNR, CDR2 FQNEAQ (reference sequence). The length of the CDR3 is 11 residues. Here the CDR3 DNA reads TGTGCCAGCAGCTTAAACGATGGCTACACCTTC. Translating it yields CASSLNDGYTF.

The genes are TRBV29-1 and TRBJ2-5, with D possibly TRBD1 on 6 matching bases. CDR1 and CDR2 from the germline V gene are SQVTM and ANQGSEA. V dropped 6 bases and J dropped 1 base, with 18 bases sitting between them. This CDR3 comprises 15 residues. CDR3 bases: TGCAGCGTCCCGGACAGCAGAAACAGCCAAGAGACCCAGTACTTC. Translating gives CSVPDSRNSQETQYF.

A remark on this clone: Other nucleotide sequences from this sample produce the same CDR3. This chain connects TRBV29-1 to TRBJ1-2, with D maybe TRBD1 (5 bases). Trimming left V 3 bases short and J 4 bases short, with 9 bases between. The CDR3 loop spans 12 amino acids. Germline V gene sequence: CDR1 SQVTM, CDR2 ANQGSEA. The CDR3 coding sequence is TGCAGCGTTGAGGGGCAGTCCTATGGCTACACCTTC. Residues: CSVEGQSYGYTF.

This rearrangement joins TRBV2 to TRBJ2-3; no clear D. Trimming cost V 6 bases and J 3 bases, with 7 bases left between them. The CDR3 is made up of 12 amino acids. CDR1 SNHLY and CDR2 FYNNEI come from the germline V gene. The CDR3 nucleotides read TGTGCCAGCAGCCCAGTGACAGATACGCAGTATTTT. Its protein is CASSPVTDTQYF.

The J gene is TRBJ2-1, the V gene TRBV11-3; 8 bases are a match to TRBD2. Per germline, CDR1 SGHNT and CDR2 YENEEA. The J segment lost 2 bases and the V segment lost 5 bases, leaving 5 bases of the junction unmatched. CDR3 length equals 15 residues. The CDR3 is CASSAGTSPYNEQFF. CDR3 in DNA: TGTGCCAGCAGCGCCGGGACTAGTCCCTACAATGAGCAGTTCTTC.

The chain carries TRBV7-9 and TRBJ1-2; a possible D gene is TRBD1 (5 bases). Looked up from germline, CDR1 is SEHNR and CDR2 is FQNEAQ (reference sequence). The ends were cut back, 7 bases at V and 14 bases at J, with 20 bases in the middle. CDR3 length: 12 amino acids. The CDR3 nucleotides read TGTGCCAGCACTACATCCCAGGGAGTTACGACCTTC. Translation gives CASTTSQGVTTF.

In this sample, this clone turned up once. The chain recombines TRBV5-1 with TRBJ2-1; D not resolved. Germline CDR1 is SGHRS and CDR2 is YFSETQ. Trimming shortened V by 1 base and J by 0 bases, and 11 bases separated the two germline ends. The CDR3 has 16 residues. CDR3 sequence (DNA): TGCGCCAGCAGCTTGCCTGGGTCTAGCTCCTACAATGAGCAGTTCTTC. Amino acids: CASSLPGSSSYNEQFF.

This chain uses TRBV6-2 or TRBV6-3 with TRBJ1-2, with D possibly being TRBD1 (5 bases). Germline V CDR1 and CDR2: MNHEY, SVGEGT. This CDR3 is built from 14 residues. Trimming took off 8 bases at V and 8 bases at J, with 21 bases between the two ends. The CDR3 DNA follows: TGTGCCAGCGGCCTCGACAGCGTCCAAGCCGGCTACACCTTC. Protein product: CASGLDSVQAGYTF.

This chain connects TRBV11-2 to TRBJ1-2; D is ambiguous. V lost 1 base and J 4 bases, leaving 7 bases between the germline ends. The CDR3 extends over 13 amino acids. Germline V gene lookup returns CDR1 SGHAT and CDR2 FQNNGV. The CDR3 protein is CASSLGISYGYTF. CDR3 sequence (DNA): TGTGCCAGCAGCTTAGGGATTTCCTATGGCTACACCTTC.